This TCR beta chain is from a study of cytomegalovirus exposure and HLA in healthy donors (dated by TCRdb to about 2017). At the level of the whole study: An earlier analysis of roughly 500 of the donors reported about 300 Gb of sequence data and around 110 million unique TCR beta sequences obtained from about 170 million T cells. Around 300 gigabases of sequencing data and 80 million or so unique TCR sequences were included in an early release covering several hundred HLA-typed donors. Of the roughly 400 genotyped donors, 81% were placed in the genetic ancestry cluster associated with self-reported Caucasian donors. The study aimed to test whether signatures of past pathogen exposure could be identified by cataloging public T cell receptors. The study used immunosequencing to profile the T cell repertoires of several hundred subjects and linked those repertoires to cytomegalovirus serostatus. In addition to the first cohort of 666 subjects, a separate validation cohort of around 110 different subjects was used. The study combined high-throughput TCR immunosequencing, statistical association of individual TCRs with disease status, and machine learning to predict cytomegalovirus infection status. A later analysis re-examined previously published TCR beta repertoires from 610 or so donors and added high-resolution HLA genotyping to investigate patterns of TCR occurrence. Rather than using new phenotypic data, the later analysis identified candidate immune exposures from TCR beta sequences and from how often those sequences occurred across donors. In an earlier analysis of roughly 600 of the donors, high-throughput TCR beta sequencing was used to judge whether each TCR beta V gene segment behaved as functional or pseudogenic. Donor age, sex, ethnicity and CMV serostatus were compiled alongside the repertoire data. A later genetic analysis used genome-wide SNP genotypes for about 65% of the roughly 700 donors, treating that subset as a discovery cohort. All discovery cohort repertoires had been generated using a single sequencing platform. Both class I and class II loci were covered by HLA typing, at four-digit resolution. Typing coverage varied by locus: about 629-630 donors for A, B, C, DRB1 and DQB1; under 550 for DQA1; about 590 for DPA1; roughly 450 for DPB1. Four or five DR-DQ haplotypes were handled as single units for association and clustering, since linkage in the cohort was strong. Among about 370 genotyped donors of the cohort, an average of approximately 240,000 unique TCR beta nucleotide sequences was sequenced per donor, of which roughly 18% were non-productive. Results and caveats for the whole study, not just this receptor: Compared with equally common non-associated chains, HLA-associated TCR beta chains in a later analysis were more clonally expanded and had lower generation probabilities. Presence/absence analyses assumed roughly uniform sequencing depth across donors, an assumption that may not hold. Assigning TCR associations to individual alleles was difficult when HLA alleles, especially DR and DQ, strongly co-occurred. In a later genetic analysis, a missense DCLRE1C variant was associated with V-gene and J-gene trimming of TCR beta chains, and the association was replicated in an independent cohort. A later analysis found that most CMV-associated TCR beta chains appeared HLA-restricted, with HLA associations seemingly driven largely by CMV exposure. At a false discovery rate of 0.05, a later analysis linked some 17,000 TCR beta sequences to specific HLA alleles. In a later analysis, TCR association rates were found to vary across HLA loci, with the most associated TCRs seen for DRB1 alleles and the fewest for HLA-C alleles. A further reported finding was that TCR beta sequences accurately predicted the HLA-A and HLA-B alleles for most subjects in the first cohort. According to a later analysis, parvovirus B19, influenza, CMV and Epstein-Barr virus appeared linked to several top co-occurrence clusters. The authors suggested that the approach could potentially be extended to other disease states and immunological phenotypes. Correlated functional status among segregating V segments might reflect linkage disequilibrium, but an unknown experimental factor could not be ruled out. Because some donors lacked HLA typing at each locus, the association tests relied only on the typed subset. In an earlier analysis of 587 of the donors, most TCR beta V segments were observed in productive rearrangements about 87% or about 30% of the time, broadly matching IMGT annotations. The earlier analysis of approximately 590 of the donors excluded some 15 rarely observed V segments, including chromosome 9 orphons, because counts were too low. Across donors, most TCR sequences were observed very rarely, whereas some public TCRs were present in many individuals. Cytomegalovirus status was reported to be diagnosed by the classifier with high specificity and sensitivity in both the original and validation cohorts. The cohort was sequenced for TCR beta chains only, and without alpha or paired-chain data the features that could be detected were limited. Three of the identified cytomegalovirus-associated TCR beta chains were confirmed in vitro to be specific for cytomegalovirus antigens. A group of highly shared sequence variants was considered likely to be a technical artifact of the sequencing pipeline. Some IMGT-functional V segments, including TRBV6-2 and TRBV6-3, could not be told apart with the 87-base-pair reads, so those segments were excluded. For the cohort, immune exposure information was limited to CMV serostatus. In a later genetic analysis, fewer N-insertions in productive TCRs were reported among donors in an Asian-associated ancestry cluster than the roughly 700-donor mean. In the study, approximately 160 TCR beta chains were listed as associated with cytomegalovirus.

Remarks on this clone: What antigen it recognizes has not been identified. The sample holds no much larger clone one base away, and base qualities are not on file.

Taken from the germline V gene, the CDR1 and CDR2 loops are SGHAT and FQNNGV. Including cysteine and phenylalanine, the CDR3 has 15 amino acids. Kept here is only the CDR3 DNA, which spans 45 bases and is read in frame from base 1. Between the V and J ends, shortened by 5 bases and 5 bases respectively, the junction contains 16 bases. The cohort consisted of some 670 healthy bone marrow donors. At the time of sampling, every cohort member was nominally healthy, though immune exposures that went unrecorded were likely present. The donor tested CMV seropositive and was one of the 289 seropositive cohort members. A peripheral blood sample was collected from each donor, and TCR beta sequencing was performed on peripheral blood mononuclear cells. The Qiagen DNeasy Blood Extraction Kit was used to extract genomic DNA from the blood cell samples. Receptors were amplified or captured by the immunoSEQ multiplex PCR assay. A mixture of 60 forward primers for TCR Vbeta segments and 13 reverse primers for TCR Jbeta segments was used in the multiplex PCR. The CDR3 region of rearranged TCR beta genes was amplified from genomic DNA by a multiplex PCR assay. The Illumina HiSeq System was used to sequence the amplified TCR beta libraries as 87-base-pair reads. On the authors' methods: Across the 500 to 750 repertoires, a later analysis counted tens of millions of unique TCR beta chains, roughly 11 million of which were shared by at least two donors. Raw reads were error-corrected and collapsed into unique sequences by a nearest-neighbor algorithm in which closely related sequences were merged to remove PCR and sequencing errors. CDR3 sequences were aligned to IMGT reference sequences to assign V, D and J gene segments. For a sequence to be retained, a match of at least six nucleotides to both a V gene segment and a J gene segment was required. Rearrangements were classified as productive when the CDR3 lacked stop codons and remained in frame with V and J, and all other rearrangements were classified as non-productive. CDR3 was defined by IMGT convention, running from the second conserved V-encoded cysteine to the conserved J-encoded phenylalanine. The earlier analysis of 450 to 750 of the donors excluded any sequence lacking an unambiguous match to a single V gene segment. In an earlier analysis of about 590 of the donors, a V segment was called functional when productive rearrangements were above 56.7%, and segregating when the standard deviation between donors exceeded 5%. To diagnose cytomegalovirus status from the catalog of TCR beta chain sequences, a statistical classification framework was built. In a later analysis, TCR nucleotide sequences were compared against IMGT/GENE-DB human TR gene sequences so that V and J genes could be assigned. The TCRdist pipeline was used in a later analysis to assign CDR3 sequences and most-parsimonious VDJ recombination scenarios. In a later analysis, each TCR beta chain was defined by its CDR3 amino acid sequence together with its V-gene family, and reads without a unique V-gene family were excluded. A later analysis removed 600 or so highly shared, low-generation-probability nucleotide sequences to deal with suspected cross-contamination and a sequencing artifact. A later analysis calculated a clonal expansion index for each public chain from normalized within-repertoire ranks of inferred template counts. In a later analysis, generation probabilities were computed with a VDJ recombination model fitted to out-of-frame rearrangements, and the resulting probabilities were checked against IGoR. A later analysis scored TCR-TCR, TCR-HLA and TCR-CMV co-occurrence with hypergeometric tests, applying a repertoire-size bias correction to TCR pairs. False discovery rates were estimated in a later analysis by permuting HLA or CMV assignments 20 times. In a later analysis, co-occurring TCRs were grouped using DBSCAN, with TCRdist sequence similarity added in when clustering inside HLA-allele-positive subsets. Repertoires with fewer than 30,000 or more than 120,000 public chains, plus five repertoires with anomalous nucleotide sharing, were excluded from co-occurrence clustering. Held by TCRdb, this immuneACCESS table contains in-frame sequences only and omits some clones. Under half of the omission traces to an unresolved V gene where checked; the cause of the rest is unknown. D and trimming come from the DNA, and the V and J calls and clone size come from that table. In all, the sample holds about 110,000 clones, and around three quarters of those were seen once. Jointly, the top ten make up around 7.7% of the sample.

Sequencing was carried out using PBMCs. The chain links TRBV11-2 with TRBJ2-1; the D gene is perhaps TRBD2, from 7 matching bases. This clonotype was obtained from a woman aged 45-59 years in good health and CMV-seropositive. In nucleotides, the sequence is TGTGCCAGCAGCCGTCGGGGGGCAGGTGACAATGAGCAGTTCTTC. Translated, it gives CASSRRGAGDNEQFF.